These 8 T cell receptor beta chains share one sample of origin, sequenced in a study of T-cell memory formation after mild COVID-19. MiXCR, run by TCRdb on the 5' RACE reads, gives a single entry per CDR3 protein. This sample has 300,000 to 400,000 distinct CDR3 sequences, with 15% to 20% found just once. The sample consisted of PBMCs or a T cell subset sorted from them (not recorded which). These receptors all come from a man in his late teens or twenties who had mild COVID-19 (a few samples of this study predate the infection). Cell type and time point are not known.

The sample holds a few counts of this clonotype. The J gene is TRBJ2-1, the V gene TRBV20-1, with D possibly TRBD2 on 7 matching bases. CDR1 DFQATT and CDR2 SNEGSKA come from the germline V gene (reference sequence). Trimming removed 3 bases at V and 1 base at J, with 13 bases between. CDR3 length: 15 residues. CDR3 sequence reads: CSASEGGRSYNEQFF. The CDR3 nucleotides read TGCAGTGCTAGTGAGGGGGGGCGGTCCTACAATGAGCAGTTCTTC.

The rearrangement links TRBV2 to TRBJ2-2; perhaps TRBD1 as D (6 bases). The germline V gene encodes CDR1 SNHLY and CDR2 FYNNEI. CDR3 length: 13 amino acids. V was pared by 8 bases and J by 7 bases, with 14 bases between. CDR3 coding DNA: TGTGCCAGCGCTGGACAGAGCAACGGGGAGCTGTTTTTT. This encodes CASAGQSNGELFF.

This clonotype was seen only a few times. The CDR3 sequence: CASRPDYSTDTQYF. The CDR3 bases are TGTGCCAGCAGACCAGACTACTCCACAGATACGCAGTATTTT. The chain uses TRBV6-5 and TRBJ2-3; weak D call: TRBD2 (5 bases). Germline-derived CDR1 and CDR2 are MNHEY and SVGAGI. The germline V and J ends were trimmed by 6 bases and 2 bases, with 12 bases remaining between them. The CDR3 has 14 amino acids.

This clonotype appeared a few times. The V gene is TRBV11-3, the J gene TRBJ2-7; a possible D gene is TRBD2 (5 bases). The CDR3 has 12 residues. Trimming cost V 5 bases and J 3 bases, with 8 bases left between them. Germline CDR1 is SGHNT and CDR2 is YENEEA. This CDR3 is CASSHSGYEQYF. CDR3 nucleotides: TGTGCCAGCAGCCACAGCGGCTACGAGCAGTACTTC.

This clonotype was observed a few times. The J gene is TRBJ2-5, the V gene TRBV5-5; TRBD2 aligns across 7 bases. This CDR3 contains 14 residues. J lost 7 bases, V lost 4 bases, and 10 bases had no gene match. Germline CDR1 reads SGHKS; CDR2 reads YYEKEE (reference sequence). The CDR3 is CASSRDYSRGTQYF. CDR3 DNA: TGTGCCAGCAGCAGGGACTACTCAAGAGGGACCCAGTACTTC.

This clonotype was found many times. CDR3 sequence reads: CATSRDRAWDEKLFF. CDR3 bases: TGTGCCACCAGCAGAGACCGGGCCTGGGATGAAAAACTGTTTTTT. This chain links TRBV15 with TRBJ1-4; D remains ambiguous. This CDR3 region has 15 residues. CDR1 is LNHNV, CDR2 YYDKDF, per germline (reference sequence). Trimming shortened V by 0 bases and J by 6 bases, and 11 bases separated the two germline ends.

This clonotype was counted at least ten times. V is TRBV5-1 and J is TRBJ2-1; D uncertain. The CDR3 extends over 16 amino acids. The germline CDR1 and CDR2 sequences are SGHRS and YFSETQ. Trimming removed 4 bases from V and 4 bases from J, with 18 bases in between. The CDR3 sequence: CASSPPKINPYNEQFF. The CDR3, as DNA: TGCGCCAGCAGCCCCCCCAAAATTAACCCTTACAATGAGCAGTTCTTC.

This clonotype was counted between two and nine times. The chain carries TRBV20-1 and TRBJ2-2; D might be TRBD2 (7 bases). Germline V gene lookup returns CDR1 DFQATT and CDR2 SNEGSKA (reference sequence). The V and J ends lost 1 base and 0 bases respectively, with 18 bases between them. The CDR3 is 18 residues long. Here the CDR3 DNA reads TGCAGTGCTAGAGCACTTCTCCGGGGGGCCGCGAACACCGGGGAGCTGTTTTTT. It encodes CSARALLRGAANTGELFF.